The 20 T cell receptor beta chains below were found in one sample sequenced in a study of spatial heterogeneity in lung cancer. Sample time point: sample taken at primary tumor resection. TCRdb passed the 5' RACE reads through MiXCR, listing each CDR3 protein once. Here the sample spans around 200 distinct CDR3 sequences, about 47% being singletons. Sequenced here: normal lung tissue next to the tumor, sampled at surgery. Receptors originate from a male donor with early-stage non-small cell lung cancer.

By its share, this clonotype is hyperexpanded. Because this beta chain is a stray read in a library intended to capture alpha chains, its abundance should not be given much weight. The rearrangement uses TRBV7-2 and TRBJ2-2; D ambiguous. This CDR3 is 14 amino acids long. CDR1 SGHTA and CDR2 FQGNSA come from the germline V gene. V dropped 3 bases and J dropped 1 base, with 6 bases sitting between them. CDR3 loop: CASSFVGNTGELFF. In DNA form, the CDR3 reads TGTGCCAGCAGCTTTGTTGGGAACACCGGGGAGCTGTTTTTT.

This clonotype was seen a few times. The library was designed around alpha chains, so this beta chain is a stray read whose abundance carries little weight. The V call is TRBV5-5, the J call TRBJ2-1, with unresolved D. In germline, CDR1 is SGHKS, CDR2 YYEKEE (reference sequence). With 6 bases removed from V and 2 bases from J, the gap between germline ends came to 6 bases. CDR3 length: 12 amino acids. Here the CDR3 DNA reads TGTGCCAGCACGATCACCTACAATGAGCAGTTCTTC. Translating it yields CASTITYNEQFF.

Regarding this clonotype: This beta chain is off target for a library built for alpha chains, so its abundance means little. The genes are TRBV5-1 and TRBJ2-5; 10 bases match TRBD2. CDR1 and CDR2 from the germline V gene are SGHRS and YFSETQ. V dropped 6 bases and J dropped 2; count of bases not matched to a gene: 10. The CDR3 covers 16 residues. The CDR3 loop is CASKKGEAGGQETQYF. CDR3 DNA: TGCGCCAGCAAGAAGGGAGAAGCGGGAGGGCAAGAGACCCAGTACTTC.

This clonotype turned up a few times. This beta chain is a stray read from a library made for alpha chains; its abundance is not meaningful. The rearrangement joins TRBV7-9 to TRBJ1-4; TRBD1 matches at 7 bases. The length of the CDR3 is 12 residues. J was trimmed by 7 bases and V by 6 bases; bases with no gene match: 2. Germline values: CDR1 SEHNR, CDR2 FQNEAQ (reference sequence). The CDR3 region is CASRGGSEKLFF. The CDR3 DNA sequence: TGTGCCAGCAGAGGGGGCAGTGAAAAACTGTTTTTT.

As to this clonotype: For a library built for alpha chains, this beta chain is a stray read; little rests on its size. The chain uses TRBV7-9 and TRBJ1-1; unclear D gene. The CDR3 runs 15 residues. Germline CDR1 reads SEHNR; CDR2 reads FQNEAQ (reference sequence). Trimming removed 2 bases from V and 0 bases from J, with 10 bases in between. CDR3 nucleotides: TGTGCCAGCAGCTTAAGCGAAAGCATGAACACTGAAGCTTTCTTT. This sequence encodes CASSLSESMNTEAFF.

Comments on this clonotype: Within a library made for alpha chains, this beta chain is off target, and its count is uninformative. V usage is TRBV5-1 and J usage is TRBJ2-1, with unresolved D. The germline V gene has CDR1 SGHRS and CDR2 YFSETQ. The CDR3 has 13 amino acids. Trimming stripped 4 bases from V and 1 base from J, with 6 bases between. In DNA, the CDR3 is TGCGCCAGCAGCCCGGGTTCCTACAATGAGCAGTTCTTC. It encodes CASSPGSYNEQFF.

This clonotype was seen more than once but under ten times. Because the library targeted alpha chains, this beta chain is an off-target read whose size means little. The chain links TRBV6-1 to TRBJ2-2; maybe TRBD1 (6 bases). The V end was cut by 7 bases, the J end by 0 bases, with 9 bases between. The CDR3 has 14 residues. Germline V CDR1 and CDR2: MNHNS, SASEGT. CDR3 amino acids: CASIGGPNTGELFF. The CDR3 DNA reads as TGTGCCAGCATAGGGGGTCCGAACACCGGGGAGCTGTTTTTT.

With regard to this clonotype: Within a library made for alpha chains, this beta chain is off target, and its count is uninformative. The chain has TRBV11-2 and TRBJ1-1; D possibly corresponds to TRBD1 (6 bases). V lost 5 bases, J lost 4 bases, and 17 bases lay in between. This CDR3 comprises 15 residues. Germline values: CDR1 SGHAT, CDR2 FQNNGV. As DNA, the CDR3 is TGTGCCAGCAGCCCAGGGGTCCAACCGGGCACTGAAGCTTTCTTT. Protein sequence: CASSPGVQPGTEAFF.

Notes on this clonotype: A library made for alpha chains picked up this beta chain off target, so its size means little. J is TRBJ1-1 and V is TRBV6-5, with D possibly being TRBD1 (5 bases). CDR1 and CDR2 (germline): MNHEY, SVGAGI. This CDR3 is built from 13 residues. V dropped 5 bases and J dropped 1 base, with 8 bases sitting between them. CDR3 sequence (DNA): TGTGCCAGCAGTCTTGACAGGAACACTGAAGCTTTCTTT. Translated: CASSLDRNTEAFF.

This clonotype turned up a few times. This beta chain came through as a stray read in a library set up for alpha chains, and its size says little. V usage is TRBV9 and J usage is TRBJ2-3, with 9 bases fitting TRBD2. With V trimmed by 0 bases and J by 0 bases, 8 bases remained unmatched. The germline gives CDR1 SGDLS, CDR2 YYNGEE. CDR3 size: 18 residues. The CDR3: CASSVGASGVVSTDTQYF. The CDR3 bases are TGTGCCAGCAGCGTAGGGGCTAGCGGGGTGGTAAGCACAGATACGCAGTATTTT.

With regard to this clonotype: Because the library targeted alpha chains, this beta chain is an off-target read whose size means little. This sequence joins TRBV9 and TRBJ1-6; no clear D gene. V lost 0 bases to trimming and J lost 9 bases, with 13 bases between them. Germline V gene sequence: CDR1 SGDLS, CDR2 YYNGEE. CDR3 length: 15 amino acids. DNA for the CDR3: TGTGCCAGCAGCGTAGGGAGGGCCGGAGGTTCACCCCTCCACTTT. Translation gives CASSVGRAGGSPLHF. Variable domain in full (rest from reference TRBV9 and TRBJ1-6): DSGVTQTPKHLITATGQRVTLRCSPRSGDLSVYWYQQSLDQGLQFLIQYYNGEERAKGNILERFSAQQFPDLHSELNLSSLELGDSALYFCASSVGRAGGSPLHFGNGTRLTVT.

In regard to this clonotype: This beta chain is an off-target read within a library intended for alpha chains, so its frequency means little. V and J are TRBV18 and TRBJ2-1; TRBD2 agrees at 13 bases. Germline V gene sequence: CDR1 KGHSH, CDR2 LQKENI. Trimming removed 3 bases from V and 3 bases from J; junction bases left unmatched: 2. This CDR3 has 16 amino acids. The CDR3 region has the DNA TGTGCCAGCTCACCTTGGACTAGCGGGAGCTACAATGAGCAGTTCTTC. Residues: CASSPWTSGSYNEQFF.

Notes on this clonotype: This beta chain turned up in a library designed for alpha chains; as an off-target read, its abundance says little. The V gene is TRBV2, the J gene TRBJ2-3; a weak D match, TRBD2 (5 bases). This CDR3 is 14 amino acids long. CDR1 is SNHLY and CDR2 is FYNNEI in the germline V gene. The V end was cut by 6 bases, the J end by 6 bases, with 16 bases between. CDR3 DNA sequence: TGTGCCAGCAGGGAACCTCAGAGAGGGGATACGCAGTATTTT. Its translation is CASREPQRGDTQYF.

With respect to this clonotype: Little can be read into the size of this beta chain, an off-target read in a library designed for alpha chains. V usage is TRBV7-9 and J usage is TRBJ2-1; 7 nucleotides agree with TRBD1. Per the germline V gene, CDR1 is SEHNR and CDR2 is FQNEAQ (reference sequence). The V gene end was trimmed by 4 bases and the J gene end by 5 bases; junction bases not matched to a gene: 11. This CDR3 is 16 amino acids long. CDR3 in amino acids: CASSSIRGGRNNEQFF. CDR3 DNA: TGTGCCAGCAGCTCCATAAGAGGGGGCCGAAACAATGAGCAGTTCTTC.

With respect to this clonotype: The library was prepared for alpha chains; this beta chain is a stray read, so its frequency means little. The rearrangement links TRBV6-6 to TRBJ2-2; D is ambiguous. Germline values: CDR1 MNHNY, CDR2 SVGAGI (reference sequence). The CDR3 has 11 residues. Trimming shortened V by 8 bases and J by 6 bases, and 7 bases separated the two germline ends. CDR3 sequence (DNA): TGTGCCAGCCGCGATTCCGGGGAGCTGTTTTTT. It yields the protein CASRDSGELFF.

This clonotype was detected once. This beta chain turned up in a library designed for alpha chains; as an off-target read, its abundance says little. The rearrangement uses TRBV7-6 and TRBJ2-7; D not resolved. Germline CDR1 SGHVS, CDR2 FNYEAQ. The V end lost 5 bases, the J end lost 3 bases, and 11 bases lay between the germline ends. This CDR3 contains 13 residues. The CDR3 protein is CASSPGPNYEQYF. The CDR3 DNA reads as TGTGCCAGCAGCCCTGGGCCGAACTACGAGCAGTACTTC. Using reference TRBV7-6 and TRBJ2-7 for the parts outside the CDR3, the full variable domain is GAGVSQSPRYKVTKRGQDVALRCDPISGHVSLYWYRQALGQGPEFLTYFNYEAQQDKSGLPNDRFSAERPEGSISTLTIQRTEQRDSAMYRCASSPGPNYEQYFGPGTRLTVT.

This clonotype was found a few times. For a library built for alpha chains, this beta chain is a stray read; little rests on its size. The chain is built from TRBV28 and TRBJ2-7, with 9 bases aligning to TRBD2. The CDR3 has 16 amino acids. The V segment lost 4 bases and the J segment 5 bases; nucleotides outside the gene matches: 12. Germline V gene lookup returns CDR1 MDHEN and CDR2 SYDVKM. CDR3 in DNA: TGTGCCAGCAGTTCGTTAGCGGGAGCATATCCCCACGAGCAGTACTTC. Translating gives CASSSLAGAYPHEQYF. The variable domain in full, completed from reference TRBV28 and TRBJ2-7, reads DVKVTQSSRYLVKRTGEKVFLECVQDMDHENMFWYRQDPGLGLRLIYFSYDVKMKEKGDIPEGYSVSREKKERFSLILESASTNQTSMYLCASSSLAGAYPHEQYFGPGTRLTVT.

Regarding this clonotype: This beta chain is an unintended read in a library built for alpha chains; its size means little. V and J are TRBV19 and TRBJ2-7, with no clear D. CDR3 length: 14 residues. V dropped 5 bases and J dropped 6 bases, with 17 bases sitting between them. Germline CDR1 LNHDA, CDR2 SQIVND (reference sequence). CDR3: CASSGNQKSAEQYF. For the CDR3, the DNA is TGTGCCAGTAGTGGGAACCAGAAGAGTGCCGAGCAGTACTTC.

With respect to this clonotype: The library was prepared for alpha chains; this beta chain is a stray read, so its frequency means little. J is TRBJ2-5 and V is TRBV7-6; tentatively, D is TRBD1 (6 bases). In germline, CDR1 is SGHVS, CDR2 FNYEAQ. V was shortened by 5 bases and J by 2 bases, with 15 bases between the two germline ends. CDR3 length: 15 residues. CDR3 nucleotide sequence: TGTGCCAGCAGCCACCCGGGGCAGGGGCAAGAGACCCAGTACTTC. The encoded protein is CASSHPGQGQETQYF.

Turning to this clonotype: This beta chain represents an off-target read in a library built for alpha chains; its size is of limited meaning. The gene calls are TRBV9 and TRBJ2-1; 11 nucleotides line up with TRBD1. The V and J ends lost 4 bases and 8 bases, in that order; junction bases with no gene match: 8. The CDR3 length is 15 residues. Germline values: CDR1 SGDLS, CDR2 YYNGEE. CDR3 sequence (DNA): TGTGCCAGCAGCCCCCGGACAGGGGGCTGGGATGAGCAGTTCTTC. Amino acids: CASSPRTGGWDEQFF.